One sample yielded the 12 T cell receptor beta chains listed below, sequenced in a study of regulatory T cells in long-lasting Graves disease. Construction of the TCR beta libraries employed iRepertoire HTBI primers in conjunction with Arm-PCR of CDR3 regions. Via MiXCR, TCRdb re-called the multiplex PCR reads, giving one row per CDR3 protein. The top ten clones hold less than 25% of a sample with under 300,000 distinct CDR3 sequences, around 16% of them seen once. The time point was: newly diagnosed GD, antithyroid drugs for less than 3 months. From PBMCs, RNA was extracted and then used to make the TCR library. The sequencing here drew on peripheral blood mononuclear cells (PBMCs), taken at new diagnosis, from a patient treated with antithyroid drugs. The receptor source for this set is a female donor with Graves disease.

This clonotype came up many times. The gene calls are TRBV7-6 and TRBJ2-1, with TRBD2 matching 10 bases. The V and J ends lost 5 bases and 6 bases, in that order; junction bases with no gene match: 7. Germline assignment: CDR1 SGHVS and CDR2 FNYEAQ. The length of the CDR3 is 15 residues. CDR3 DNA sequence: TGTGCCAGCAGCCCACAAGCGGGAGGGCGCAATGAGCAGTTCTTC. This gives the protein CASSPQAGGRNEQFF.

The genes are TRBV11-1 and TRBJ1-2; a possible D gene is TRBD1 (5 bases). CDR3 size: 14 residues. Germline CDR1 and CDR2: SGHAT and FQDESV (reference sequence). Trimming pared 5 bases from V and 4 bases from J, leaving 14 bases between. The DNA of the CDR3 is TGTGCCAGCAGCCGGGTTGGAGGGACCTATGGCTACACCTTC. It translates to CASSRVGGTYGYTF. Full variable domain (outside the CDR3, taken from reference TRBV11-1 and TRBJ1-2): EAEVAQSPRYKITEKSQAVAFWCDPISGHATLYWYRQILGQGPELLVQFQDESVVDDSQLPKDRFSAERLKGVDSTLKIQPAELGDSAMYLCASSRVGGTYGYTFGSGTRLTVV.

The V gene is TRBV5-1, the J gene TRBJ2-3, with a tentative D call TRBD1 (6 bases). With 4 bases removed from V and 5 bases from J, the gap between germline ends came to 14 bases. The germline V gene has CDR1 SGHRS and CDR2 YFSETQ. This CDR3 is built from 14 residues. CDR3 sequence: CASSADRLIDTQYF. CDR3 nucleotides: TGCGCCAGCAGCGCCGACAGGCTAATAGATACGCAGTATTTT.

This clonotype was counted many times. The chain uses TRBV20-1 and TRBJ1-5; D might be TRBD1 (6 bases). Germline CDR1 is DFQATT and CDR2 is SNEGSKA (reference sequence). Between the trimmed V and J ends, which lost 1 base and 6 bases, there was a span of 13 bases. This CDR3 spans 14 amino acids. The CDR3 spells CSARGNRVGQPQHF. CDR3 bases: TGCAGTGCTAGAGGAAACAGGGTAGGTCAGCCCCAGCATTTT.

This clonotype was counted ten times or more. This rearrangement joins TRBV2 to TRBJ2-5; no clear D. This CDR3 spans 14 amino acids. V was cut by 2 bases and J by 0 bases, with 7 bases left in between. The V gene's germline CDR1 is SNHLY and CDR2 FYNNEI. The DNA for the CDR3 is TGTGCCAGCAGTGAAAGTCAGAACCAAGAGACCCAGTACTTC. It encodes CASSESQNQETQYF.

On this clonotype itself: A read error is possible here, since a much larger clone lies one base away. The chain employs TRBV7-9 and TRBJ2-2; weak D call: TRBD2 (5 bases). Germline-derived CDR1 and CDR2 are SEHNR and FQNEAQ (reference sequence). The CDR3 is 15 amino acids. The DNA for the CDR3 is TGTGCCAGCAGCTTAACACAAGCGAACACCGGGGAGCTGCTTTTT. This translates into CASSLTQANTGELLF.

This clonotype was seen a few times. With a much larger clone just one base away, this may be a read error. The genes are TRBV10-3 and TRBJ2-2; D gene unclear. CDR1 and CDR2 from the germline V gene are ENHRY and SYGVKD. The germline V and J ends were trimmed by 8 bases and 7 bases, with 11 bases remaining between them. This CDR3 region has 12 residues. DNA of the CDR3: TGTGCCATCGCTCAGGCGGACGGGGAGCTGTTTTTT. This translates into CAIAQADGELFF.

This clonotype was observed many times. The chain links TRBV5-5 to TRBJ1-1; D is possibly TRBD1 (6 bases). The V gene lost 0 bases and the J gene lost 3 bases, with 9 bases spanning the gap. Germline values: CDR1 SGHKS, CDR2 YYEKEE (reference sequence). The CDR3 consists of 14 residues. The CDR3 here is CASSLVGGDTEAFF. CDR3 DNA: TGTGCCAGCAGCTTGGTAGGGGGTGACACTGAAGCTTTCTTT.

This clonotype has ten or more counts. This chain joins TRBV27 and TRBJ2-1; either TRBD1 or TRBD2 may supply D (6 bases each). From germline, CDR1 is MNHEY and CDR2 SMNVEV (reference sequence). V shed 3 bases and J shed 0 bases, with 12 bases lying between them. The CDR3 has 16 residues. The CDR3 spells CASSFGGGRSYNEQFF. In nucleotides, the CDR3 is TGTGCCAGCAGTTTTGGAGGGGGACGCTCCTACAATGAGCAGTTCTTC.

The chain employs TRBV15 and TRBJ1-1; TRBD1 matches 8 bases. Germline-derived CDR1 and CDR2 are LNHNV and YYDKDF (reference sequence). This CDR3 contains 15 residues. Unmatched junction bases numbered 7, after V lost 3 bases and J lost 4 bases. This CDR3 is CATSRIGQGFTEAFF. Here the CDR3 DNA reads TGTGCCACCAGCAGGATAGGACAGGGATTCACTGAAGCTTTCTTT.

This clonotype has at least ten counts. The V call is TRBV7-3, the J call TRBJ2-2, with D uncertain. This CDR3 has 13 amino acids. V was clipped by 3 bases and J by 6 bases, with 8 bases between them. Germline V gives CDR1 SGHTA, CDR2 FQGTGA. The CDR3 is CASSFFVAGELFF. In nucleotides, the CDR3 is TGTGCCAGCAGCTTTTTTGTAGCCGGGGAGCTGTTTTTT.

The sample holds many counts of this clonotype. The rearrangement uses TRBV4-3 and TRBJ1-2; 9 bases line up with TRBD1. The CDR3 contains 15 residues. Germline V gives CDR1 LGHNA, CDR2 YSLEER. The ends lost 2 bases at V and 3 bases at J; junction bases unmatched: 4. In nucleotides, the CDR3 is TGCGCCAGCAGCCAACAAACAGGGGGCTACTATGGCTACACCTTC. Protein sequence: CASSQQTGGYYGYTF.